The 18 T cell receptor beta chains below all came from one sample that was sequenced in a study of CD4 T cells in relation to SARS-CoV-2 and coronaviruses. Their specific antigens are unknown. Produced via immunoSEQ multiplex PCR; TCRdb's table is partial and in-frame only. The table has tens of thousands of clones, over 70% seen once; the top ten hold 1% to 1.5%. Sequenced input: naive CD4+ T cells from PBMCs, cultured in vitro. Subset described: naive CD4+ T cells isolated by negative enrichment. These receptors were collected from an adult with COVID-19.

This chain links TRBV30 with TRBJ2-7, with a possible D match to TRBD2 (6 bases). The CDR3 consists of 12 residues. CDR1 is GTSNPN and CDR2 is SVGIG in the germline V gene (reference sequence). Trimming pared 2 bases from V and 6 bases from J, leaving 11 bases between. In DNA, the CDR3 is TGTGCCTGGAGTCAGCGGGCCCTCGAGCAGTACTTC. Protein: CAWSQRALEQYF. The full variable domain, its missing parts supplied by reference TRBV30 and TRBJ2-7, is SQTIHQWPATLVQPVGSPLSLECTVEGTSNPNLYWYRQAAGRGLQLLFYSVGIGQISSEVPQNLSASRPQDRQFILSSKKLLLSDSGFYLCAWSQRALEQYFGPGTRLTVT.

The V and J genes are TRBV12-3 or TRBV12-4 and TRBJ1-1; D gene ambiguous. The V end was cut by 3 bases, the J end by 0 bases, with 5 bases between. This CDR3 region has 13 residues. CDR3 sequence reads: CASSLEVNTEAFF. CDR3 nucleotide sequence: TGTGCCAGCAGTTTGGAGGTGAACACTGAAGCTTTCTTT.

This rearrangement joins TRBV5-1 to TRBJ2-7; 8 positions match TRBD2. V was pared by 3 bases and J by 0 bases, with 2 bases of the junction left unmatched. The CDR3 runs 14 residues. Germline values: CDR1 SGHRS, CDR2 YFSETQ. The CDR3 DNA sequence: TGCGCCAGCAGCTCGGGGGGGGGCTCCTACGAGCAGTACTTC. This sequence encodes CASSSGGGSYEQYF.

V usage is TRBV7-9 and J usage is TRBJ1-5, with 7 bases matching TRBD1. V trimming: 7 bases; J trimming: 4 bases; junction bases outside the gene matches: 7. The length of the CDR3 is 14 residues. Germline V gene data show CDR1 as SEHNR and CDR2 as FQNEAQ (reference sequence). The CDR3 is CASTIATGNQPQHF. In DNA form, the CDR3 reads TGTGCCAGCACCATCGCGACAGGGAATCAGCCCCAGCATTTT.

This clone appeared a single time. V and J are TRBV7-2 and TRBJ1-4; no clear D. CDR3 length: 13 amino acids. Trimming took off 2 bases at V and 4 bases at J, with 5 bases between the two ends. Germline lookup yields CDR1 SGHTA and CDR2 FQGNSA. The CDR3 reads CASSLRSNEKLFF. In nucleotides, the CDR3 is TGTGCCAGCAGCTTACGGAGTAATGAAAAACTGTTTTTT. The complete variable domain, with remaining parts taken from reference TRBV7-2 and TRBJ1-4, reads GAGVSQSPSNKVTEKGKDVELRCDPISGHTALYWYRQSLGQGLEFLIYFQGNSAPDKSGLPSDRFSAERTGGSVSTLTIQRTQQEDSAVYLCASSLRSNEKLFFGSGTQLSVL.

The CDR3, as DNA: TGTGCCAGCAGCCAAGATCGAGCCGCCTACGAGCAGTACTTC. This codes for CASSQDRAAYEQYF. The chain links TRBV4-2 to TRBJ2-7; unclear D gene. The ends were cut back, 0 bases at V and 2 bases at J, with 8 bases in the middle. Germline V gene sequence: CDR1 LGHNA, CDR2 YNFKEQ. The CDR3 extends over 14 amino acids.

This sequence joins TRBV29-1 and TRBJ2-3; 14 bases match TRBD2. The germline gives CDR1 SQVTM, CDR2 ANQGSEA. V shed 6 bases and J 1 base; nucleotides not matched to a gene: 12. The CDR3 sequence is 18 residues long. The CDR3 region is CSVVDSGLAGGRTDTQYF. The CDR3, as DNA: TGCAGCGTCGTCGACTCTGGACTAGCGGGAGGCCGCACAGATACGCAGTATTTT.

The chain links TRBV19 to TRBJ2-2, with 8 bases lining up with TRBD1. J lost 6 bases, V lost 9 bases, and 9 bases had no gene match. Per the germline V gene, CDR1 is LNHDA and CDR2 is SQIVND (reference sequence). CDR3 size: 14 residues. CDR3 bases: TGTGCCAGCCGGACAGGGTTAAACCCCGGGGAGCTGTTTTTT. It translates to CASRTGLNPGELFF.

The chain combines TRBV3-1 (or the pseudogene TRBV3-2) with TRBJ2-5; tentatively, D is TRBD1 (6 bases). Trimming stripped 4 bases from V and 0 bases from J, with 9 bases between. This CDR3 comprises 14 residues. Germline assignment: CDR1 LGHDT and CDR2 YNNKEL (reference sequence). Written as DNA, the CDR3 is TGTGCCAGCAGCCTAAGACAGGACCAAGAGACCCAGTACTTC. Translation: CASSLRQDQETQYF.

The genes are TRBV29-1 and TRBJ2-7; no clear D gene. Looked up from germline, CDR1 is SQVTM and CDR2 is ANQGSEA. V shed 3 bases and J shed 3 bases, with 3 bases lying between them. The CDR3 runs to 10 residues. CDR3 DNA sequence: TGCAGCGTTGAGGACTACGAGCAGTACTTC. This translates into CSVEDYEQYF.

The genes are TRBV6-5 and TRBJ1-4; D is unresolved. The CDR3 runs 11 residues. Trimming took off 5 bases at V and 8 bases at J, with 6 bases between the two ends. Germline CDR1 and CDR2: MNHEY and SVGAGI. CDR3 in DNA: TGTGCCAGCAGTCGACACGAAAAACTGTTTTTT. The encoded protein is CASSRHEKLFF.

The gene calls are TRBV2 and TRBJ2-3, with 7 positions matching TRBD1. The CDR3 spans 14 residues. Germline V gene sequence: CDR1 SNHLY, CDR2 FYNNEI. V gave up 6 bases and J gave up 0 bases; unmatched junction bases: 3. The CDR3 loop is CASSVTGSTDTQYF. CDR3 DNA sequence: TGTGCCAGCAGCGTGACAGGGAGCACAGATACGCAGTATTTT.

J is TRBJ1-3 and V is TRBV28; 7 bases match TRBD1. Per germline, CDR1 MDHEN and CDR2 SYDVKM. The length of the CDR3 is 16 residues. After removal of 8 bases from V and 0 bases from J, the junction contained 10 bases not matched to a gene. CDR3 coding DNA: TGTGCCAGCCTCTCACAAAGGGACAGCTCTGGAAACACCATATATTTT. Its translation: CASLSQRDSSGNTIYF.

The V gene is TRBV6-5, the J gene TRBJ2-4; D gene uncertain. V was clipped by 6 bases and J by 4 bases, with 10 bases between them. The CDR3 extends over 13 amino acids. Germline V lookup: CDR1 MNHEY, CDR2 SVGAGI. CDR3 sequence: CASSAQVKNIQYF. DNA for the CDR3: TGTGCCAGCAGCGCCCAGGTTAAAAACATTCAGTACTTC.

V is TRBV5-6 and J is TRBJ2-7; the D is unclear. The CDR3 consists of 14 residues. Germline V gene sequence: CDR1 SGHDT, CDR2 YYEEEE. Between the trimmed V and J ends, which lost 4 bases and 5 bases, there was a span of 16 bases. CDR3 sequence reads: CASSQSTSSNEQYF. The CDR3 nucleotides are TGTGCCAGCAGCCAGAGTACTTCCTCAAACGAGCAGTACTTC.

This chain uses TRBV7-3 with TRBJ2-1; the D gene could be TRBD1 or TRBD2 (5 bases each). CDR1 SGHTA and CDR2 FQGTGA come from the germline V gene. The CDR3 covers 14 residues. Trimming pared 4 bases from V and 11 bases from J, leaving 18 bases between. CDR3 region: CASSSTPPGSKQFF. The CDR3 DNA reads as TGTGCCAGCAGCTCGACACCTCCAGGGAGTAAGCAGTTCTTC.

The V gene is TRBV3-1 (or the pseudogene TRBV3-2), the J gene TRBJ2-7; the match to TRBD1 covers 9 bases. Germline-derived CDR1 and CDR2 are LGHDT and YNNKEL (reference sequence). V dropped 3 bases and J dropped 3; count of bases not matched to a gene: 3. The CDR3 is 14 amino acids. This chain's CDR3 is CASSQGQGLYEQYF. In nucleotides, the CDR3 is TGTGCCAGCAGCCAGGGACAGGGTCTCTACGAGCAGTACTTC.

The gene calls are TRBV28 and TRBJ1-1, with a tentative D call TRBD1 (5 bases). Looked up from germline, CDR1 is MDHEN and CDR2 is SYDVKM. The CDR3 has 15 residues. Deletions cut 6 bases from V and 1 base from J, with 15 bases between. DNA of the CDR3: TGTGCCAGCAGCTCACCCCAGGGTAGGAACACTGAAGCTTTCTTT. This sequence encodes CASSSPQGRNTEAFF.